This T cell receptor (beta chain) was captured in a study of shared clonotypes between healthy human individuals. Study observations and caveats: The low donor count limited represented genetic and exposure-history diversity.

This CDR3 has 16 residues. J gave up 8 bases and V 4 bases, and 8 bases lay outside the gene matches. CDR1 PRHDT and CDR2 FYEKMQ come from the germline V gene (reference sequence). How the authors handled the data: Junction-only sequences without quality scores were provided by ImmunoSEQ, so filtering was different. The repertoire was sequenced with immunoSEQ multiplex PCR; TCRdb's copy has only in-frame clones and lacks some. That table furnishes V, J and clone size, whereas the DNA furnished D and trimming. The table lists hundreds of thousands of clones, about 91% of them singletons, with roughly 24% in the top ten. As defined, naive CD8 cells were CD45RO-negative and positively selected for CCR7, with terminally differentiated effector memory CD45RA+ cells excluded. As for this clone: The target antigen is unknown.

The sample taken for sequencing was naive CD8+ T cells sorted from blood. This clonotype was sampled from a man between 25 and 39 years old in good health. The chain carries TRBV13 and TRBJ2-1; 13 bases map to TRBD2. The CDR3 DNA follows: TGTGCCAGCAGCTCCCCCGGGACTAGCGGGATCGATGAGCAGTTCTTC. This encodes CASSSPGTSGIDEQFF.